One and the same sample provided the 19 T cell receptor beta chains below, sequenced in a study of radiotherapy plus CTLA-4 blockade in lung cancer. Clones were read by immunoSEQ multiplex PCR, and TCRdb kept only the in-frame ones, dropping some. The table records tens of thousands of clones, about four fifths of them present only once. The source material was peripheral blood, sampled from a patient treated with radiotherapy plus ipilimumab. These receptors all stem from a human donor with non-small cell lung cancer who had stable disease on radiotherapy plus ipilimumab.

The rearrangement joins TRBV7-3 to TRBJ1-1; TRBD1 might be the D (5 bases). The CDR3 consists of 14 residues. V lost 4 bases to trimming and J lost 1 base, with 10 bases between them. CDR1 is SGHTA, CDR2 FQGTGA, per germline. CDR3 bases: TGTGCCAGCAGCTCCCATAGGGGGAACACTGAAGCTTTCTTT. Protein: CASSSHRGNTEAFF.

The J gene is TRBJ1-4, the V gene TRBV30; D is possibly TRBD1 (6 bases). CDR3 length: 16 amino acids. Germline CDR1 and CDR2: GTSNPN and SVGIG (reference sequence). Trimming left V 4 bases short and J 4 bases short, with 19 bases between. CDR3 DNA: TGTGCCTGGACTTTGGGTGGGGGCGGAAATAATGAAAAACTGTTTTTT. Encoded protein: CAWTLGGGGNNEKLFF.

This chain uses TRBV9 with TRBJ2-7; tentatively, D is TRBD2 (6 bases). The CDR3 has 13 amino acids. V was cut by 0 bases and J by 7 bases, with 11 bases left in between. Germline CDR1 reads SGDLS; CDR2 reads YYNGEE. CDR3 DNA sequence: TGTGCCAGCAGCGTAGATCAAGGGAGGGAGCAGTACTTC. This sequence encodes CASSVDQGREQYF.

In its sample, this clone was seen once. The V gene is TRBV5-8, the J gene TRBJ2-7, with D unclear. The CDR3 length is 14 residues. V shed 1 base and J shed 0 bases, with 8 bases lying between them. Germline-derived CDR1 and CDR2 are SGHTS and YDEGEE. In DNA, the CDR3 is TGTGCCAGCAGCTTGTCCGGCTACTCCTACGAGCAGTACTTC. Translating gives CASSLSGYSYEQYF.

The rearrangement uses TRBV19 and TRBJ1-1; 11 nucleotides align to TRBD1. The CDR3 spans 15 residues. CDR1 LNHDA and CDR2 SQIVND come from the germline V gene (reference sequence). The ends lost 6 bases at V and 5 bases at J; junction bases unmatched: 8. In DNA, the CDR3 is TGTGCCAGTAGGGGACAGGGGGTGGGCAAAACTGAAGCTTTCTTT. Protein product: CASRGQGVGKTEAFF.

This chain connects TRBV6-5 to TRBJ2-2; D not certain. Looked up from germline, CDR1 is MNHEY and CDR2 is SVGAGI. This CDR3 has 16 amino acids. Trimming left V 0 bases short and J 2 bases short, with 10 bases between. The CDR3 DNA reads as TGTGCCAGCAGTTACTCAGTGTCTATAAACACCGGGGAGCTGTTTTTT. Its protein product is CASSYSVSINTGELFF.

The genes are TRBV9 and TRBJ1-6; D might be TRBD1 (6 bases). Germline assignment: CDR1 SGDLS and CDR2 YYNGEE. V was shortened by 3 bases and J by 7 bases, with 11 bases between the two germline ends. The CDR3 loop spans 14 amino acids. The CDR3 nucleotides read TGTGCCAGCAGCGATGGGACAACCAATTCACCCCTCCACTTT. It translates to CASSDGTTNSPLHF.

This clone was counted a single time. The chain employs TRBV2 and TRBJ2-7; TRBD1 might be the D (6 bases). V was shortened by 8 bases and J by 3 bases, with 11 bases between the two germline ends. Germline V CDR1 and CDR2: SNHLY, FYNNEI. The CDR3 is made up of 12 amino acids. Here the CDR3 DNA reads TGTGCCAGCCGAGAAGGGGGCTACGAGCAGTACTTC. This translates into CASREGGYEQYF.

The rearrangement links TRBV5-1 to TRBJ2-7, with D perhaps matching TRBD1 (6 bases). V dropped 0 bases and J dropped 6 bases, with 10 bases sitting between them. The CDR3 sequence is 13 residues long. Germline CDR1 SGHRS, CDR2 YFSETQ. CDR3 residues: CASSLGGGVEQYF. CDR3 bases: TGCGCCAGCAGCTTGGGTGGGGGCGTCGAGCAGTACTTC.

This chain links TRBV6-4 with TRBJ2-7; D is perhaps TRBD2 (6 bases). The CDR3 loop spans 14 amino acids. CDR1 and CDR2 from the germline V gene are MRHNA and SNTAGT. V was shortened by 6 bases and J by 2 bases, with 14 bases between the two germline ends. CDR3 nucleotides: TGTGCCAGCAGGGGGTTTGCGGGGACCTACGAGCAGTACTTC. Its translation is CASRGFAGTYEQYF.

The chain links TRBV9 to TRBJ2-3, with a possible D match to TRBD2 (5 bases). Trimming took 3 bases from V and 4 from J, leaving 15 bases between them. There are 15 residues in the CDR3. The V gene's germline CDR1 is SGDLS and CDR2 YYNGEE. CDR3 nucleotides: TGTGCCAGCAGCGAAAGAGGACTTTGGGCAGATACGCAGTATTTT. Translation gives CASSERGLWADTQYF.

The chain carries TRBV1 and TRBJ2-3; the D call TRBD2 from the table was never checked on the DNA. TRBV1 is a pseudogene segment. This CDR3 comprises 19 residues. This chain's CDR3 is CTSSLRNISGYSSTDTQYF. The CDR3 DNA follows: TGCACCAGCAGCCTCCGCAACATCAGCGGGTATTCTAGCACAGATACGCAGTATTTT.

V is TRBV11-3 and J is TRBJ2-2; unclear D gene. CDR1 and CDR2 (germline): SGHNT, YENEEA. The V end was cut by 5 bases, the J end by 3 bases, with 13 bases between. CDR3 length equals 15 residues. The CDR3 DNA is TGTGCCAGCAGCCCGCCAGGAGTTCACACCGGGGAGCTGTTTTTT. This sequence encodes CASSPPGVHTGELFF. Using reference TRBV11-3 and TRBJ2-2 for the parts outside the CDR3, the full variable domain is EAGVVQSPRYKIIEKKQPVAFWCNPISGHNTLYWYLQNLGQGPELLIRYENEEAVDDSQLPKDRFSAERLKGVDSTLKIQPAELGDSAVYLCASSPPGVHTGELFFGEGSRLTVL.

V and J are TRBV5-1 and TRBJ1-2; 7 positions match TRBD1. This CDR3 has 19 amino acids. Germline CDR1 is SGHRS and CDR2 is YFSETQ. The ends lost 4 bases at V and 0 bases at J; junction bases unmatched: 18. The CDR3 region has the DNA TGCGCCAGCAGCCCAGAGGTGGGGACAGCCCTACCAGCTAACTATGGCTACACCTTC. Amino acid sequence: CASSPEVGTALPANYGYTF.

The chain has TRBV1 and TRBJ2-3; the table assigns TRBD2, which was not confirmed against the DNA. TRBV1 corresponds to a pseudogene. The CDR3 is 15 amino acids. The CDR3 loop reads CTSSQGTSGPDTQYF. The CDR3, as DNA: TGCACCAGCAGCCAAGGTACCAGCGGGCCGGATACGCAGTATTTT.

This chain links TRBV6-1 with TRBJ2-7, with 9 bases that match TRBD1. This CDR3 is 14 amino acids long. CDR1 is MNHNS, CDR2 SASEGT, per germline. V shed 3 bases, J shed 5 bases, and the junction held 5 bases outside the gene matches. CDR3 sequence (DNA): TGTGCCAGCAGTGACACCGGGACAGGGCACGAGCAGTACTTC. Its protein is CASSDTGTGHEQYF.

V usage is TRBV2 and J usage is TRBJ1-4; possibly TRBD1 for D (6 bases). Germline assignment: CDR1 SNHLY and CDR2 FYNNEI. V gave up 6 bases and J gave up 7 bases, with 15 bases separating them. The CDR3 runs 14 residues. This chain's CDR3 is CASRMTGGSEKLFF. DNA of the CDR3: TGTGCCAGCAGGATGACAGGAGGGAGTGAAAAACTGTTTTTT.

The chain uses TRBV5-4 and TRBJ2-7; D call uncertain. The CDR3 consists of 12 residues. Trimming removed 4 bases from V and 0 bases from J, with 5 bases in between. CDR1 SGHNT and CDR2 YYREEE come from the germline V gene (reference sequence). Here the CDR3 DNA reads TGTGCCAGCAGCCAGAGCTCCTACGAGCAGTACTTC. Its translation: CASSQSSYEQYF.

The chain recombines TRBV7-2 with TRBJ2-5; 8 bases match TRBD2. The better agreement between TRBJ2-7 and the DNA end casts doubt on the J call. The CDR3 covers 15 residues. Germline lookup yields CDR1 SGHTA and CDR2 FQGNSA. The CDR3 DNA is TGTGCCAGCAGCTTAAATTCCGGACTAGCTACCGAGCAGTACTTC. This translates into CASSLNSGLATEQYF.